One and the same sample provided the 9 T cell receptor beta chains below, sequenced in a study of T cells in Graves' hyperthyroidism and ophthalmopathy. Authors of the study amplified TCR beta CDR3 regions from RNA transcripts. The HTBI primer set served for first-round RT-PCR of the TCR CDR3. TCRdb passed the multiplex PCR reads through MiXCR, listing each CDR3 protein once. The table records hundreds of thousands of distinct CDR3 sequences, 30% to 40% of them present only once. Sequenced material: blood. Every receptor here comes from a woman between 40 and 55 years old with Graves' hyperthyroidism.

This clonotype has more than one count but fewer than ten. DNA of the CDR3: TGTGCCAGCAGCTTAGATTTTACCCTTTCGGCTTTCTTT. The encoded protein is CASSLDFTLSAFF. V gene TRBV7-9 combines with J gene TRBJ1-1; D unclear. This CDR3 contains 13 residues. The germline gives CDR1 SEHNR, CDR2 FQNEAQ (reference sequence). Trimming removed 1 base at V and 11 bases at J, with 14 bases between.

The sample holds a few counts of this clonotype. This may be a read error: a much more frequent sequence differs by one nucleotide. The rearrangement links TRBV4-2 to TRBJ1-2; D is unresolved. The germline V gene encodes CDR1 LGHNA and CDR2 YNFKEQ. Trimming pared 2 bases from V and 3 bases from J, leaving 13 bases between. The CDR3 is made up of 15 amino acids. CDR3 sequence (DNA): TGTGCCAGCAGCCAAAAGAAGACTTCGGACTATGGCTACACCTTC. Translation: CASSQKKTSDYGYTF.

This clonotype was detected many times. The chain joins TRBV12-3 or TRBV12-4 to TRBJ1-1; a possible D gene is TRBD1 (5 bases). V lost 1 base and J 1 base, leaving 13 bases between the germline ends. The CDR3 has 16 amino acids. The CDR3 bases are TGTGCCAGCAGTTTAGAGCCGGGACTGCCGAACACTGAAGCTTTCTTT. It specifies CASSLEPGLPNTEAFF.

This clonotype was observed at least ten times. The V call is TRBV20-1, the J call TRBJ2-7, with 11 bases lining up with TRBD2. J lost 2 bases, V lost 3 bases, and 9 bases had no gene match. Germline loops: CDR1 DFQATT, CDR2 SNEGSKA (reference sequence). The CDR3 loop spans 16 amino acids. CDR3 protein: CSASKASGRSTYEQYF. In DNA form, the CDR3 reads TGCAGTGCTAGTAAGGCTAGCGGGAGGTCCACCTACGAGCAGTACTTC.

Of note for this clonotype: A much larger clonotype is one base distant, so this may be a read error. This chain uses TRBV6-5 with TRBJ2-6, with no clear D. The CDR3 length is 13 residues. The germline CDR1 and CDR2 sequences are MNHEY and SVGAGI. For the CDR3, the DNA is TGTGCCGGCAGTTTACCTGGGGCCAACGTCCTGACTTTC. Its translation: CAGSLPGANVLTF.

This clonotype was seen only a few times. The rearrangement joins TRBV3-1 to TRBJ1-5; 7 bases line up with TRBD1. The CDR3 runs 15 residues. Trimming removed 6 bases from V and 3 bases from J; junction bases left unmatched: 8. From germline, CDR1 is LGHDT and CDR2 YNNKEL (reference sequence). The CDR3 DNA is TGTGCCAGCAGTTTCACAGGGGAGGACAATCAGCCCCAGCATTTT. This gives the protein CASSFTGEDNQPQHF.

V gene TRBV9 combines with J gene TRBJ2-3; D uncertain. This CDR3 is built from 15 residues. Between the trimmed V and J ends, which lost 2 bases and 0 bases, there was a span of 10 bases. Per germline, CDR1 SGDLS and CDR2 YYNGEE. CDR3 sequence (DNA): TGTGCCAGCAGCGTGACTCCCGCTAGCACAGATACGCAGTATTTT. Protein: CASSVTPASTDTQYF.

The chain joins TRBV29-1 to TRBJ1-2; 9 nucleotides match TRBD1. Germline V lookup: CDR1 SQVTM, CDR2 ANQGSEA. Unmatched junction bases numbered 10, after V lost 6 bases and J lost 8 bases. The CDR3 length is 13 residues. In DNA form, the CDR3 reads TGCAGCGTGGCCGGGACAGGGAGGGACGGCTACACCTTC. Translation: CSVAGTGRDGYTF.

The gene calls are TRBV28 and TRBJ1-5; D call uncertain. CDR3 length: 14 amino acids. Germline assignment: CDR1 MDHEN and CDR2 SYDVKM. V was trimmed by 6 bases and J by 2 bases, leaving 11 bases between them. CDR3 sequence: CASRYTPGNQPQHF. DNA for the CDR3: TGTGCCAGCAGGTACACCCCAGGCAATCAGCCCCAGCATTTT.